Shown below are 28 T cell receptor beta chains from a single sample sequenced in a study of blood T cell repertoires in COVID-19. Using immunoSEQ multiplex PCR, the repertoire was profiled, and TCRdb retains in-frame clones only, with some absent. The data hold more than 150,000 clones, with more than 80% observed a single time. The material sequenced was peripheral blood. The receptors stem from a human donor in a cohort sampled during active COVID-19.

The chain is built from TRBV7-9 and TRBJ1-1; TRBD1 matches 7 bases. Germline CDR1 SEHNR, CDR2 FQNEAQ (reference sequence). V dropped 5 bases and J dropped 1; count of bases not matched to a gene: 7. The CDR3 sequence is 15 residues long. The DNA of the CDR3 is TGTGCCAGCAGCATCCCGACAGGGAGGAACACTGAAGCTTTCTTT. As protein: CASSIPTGRNTEAFF. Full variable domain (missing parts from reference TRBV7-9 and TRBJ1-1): DTGVSQNPRHKITKRGQNVTFRCDPISEHNRLYWYRQTLGQGPEFLTYFQNEAQLEKSRLLSDRFSAERPKGSFSTLEIQRTEQGDSAMYLCASSIPTGRNTEAFFGQGTRLTVV.

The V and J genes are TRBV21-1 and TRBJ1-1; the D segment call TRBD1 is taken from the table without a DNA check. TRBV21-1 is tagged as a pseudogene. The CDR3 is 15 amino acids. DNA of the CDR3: TGTGCCATCAGGGACAGGGAGAACTCGGGCACTGAAGCTTTCTTT. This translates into CAIRDRENSGTEAFF.

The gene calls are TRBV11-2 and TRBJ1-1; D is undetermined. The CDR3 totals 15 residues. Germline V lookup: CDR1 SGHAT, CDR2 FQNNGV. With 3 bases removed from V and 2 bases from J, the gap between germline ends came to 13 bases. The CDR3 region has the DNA TGTGCCAGCAGCTTTAGGCAGGTCCTTAACACTGAAGCTTTCTTT. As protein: CASSFRQVLNTEAFF.

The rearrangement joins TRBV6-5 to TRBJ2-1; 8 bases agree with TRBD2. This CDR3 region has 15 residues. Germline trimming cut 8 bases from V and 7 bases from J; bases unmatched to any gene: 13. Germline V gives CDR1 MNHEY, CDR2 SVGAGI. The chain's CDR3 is CASDPRGGYENEQFF. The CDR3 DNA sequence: TGTGCCAGCGACCCACGGGGGGGCTATGAGAATGAGCAGTTCTTC.

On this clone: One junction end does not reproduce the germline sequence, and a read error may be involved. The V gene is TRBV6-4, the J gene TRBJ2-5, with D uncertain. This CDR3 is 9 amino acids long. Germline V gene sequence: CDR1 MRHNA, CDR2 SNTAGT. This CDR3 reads CPYQETQYF. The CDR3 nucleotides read TGCCCCTACCAAGAGACCCAGTACTTC.

The CDR3 is CASSPLLAGGRNEQFF. The CDR3 DNA is TGTGCCAGCTCACCACTACTAGCGGGGGGGCGGAATGAGCAGTTCTTC. The chain employs TRBV18 and TRBJ2-1; 13 bases are shared with TRBD2. The V gene's germline CDR1 is KGHSH and CDR2 LQKENI. V was clipped by 1 base and J by 7 bases; unmatched bases: 4. This CDR3 is 16 amino acids long.

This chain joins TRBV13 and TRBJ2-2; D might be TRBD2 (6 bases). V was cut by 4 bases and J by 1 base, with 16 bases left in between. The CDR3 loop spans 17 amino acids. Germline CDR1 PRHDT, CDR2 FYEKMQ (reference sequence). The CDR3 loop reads CASSSQAGSGNTGELFF. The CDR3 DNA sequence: TGTGCCAGCAGCTCACAGGCGGGGAGTGGGAACACCGGGGAGCTGTTTTTT.

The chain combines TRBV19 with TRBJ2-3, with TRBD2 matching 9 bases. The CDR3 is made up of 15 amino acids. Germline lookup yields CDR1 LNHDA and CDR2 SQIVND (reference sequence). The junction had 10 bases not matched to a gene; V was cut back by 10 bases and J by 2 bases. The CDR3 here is CATSVSGGYTDTQYF. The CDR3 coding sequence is TGTGCCACCTCCGTTAGCGGGGGTTACACAGATACGCAGTATTTT.

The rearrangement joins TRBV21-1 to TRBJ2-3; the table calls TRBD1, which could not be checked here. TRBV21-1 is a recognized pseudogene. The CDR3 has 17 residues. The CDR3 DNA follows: TGTGCCAGCAGCTTAAGGACAGGGGGCTATAGCACAGATACGCAGTATTTT. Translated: CASSLRTGGYSTDTQYF.

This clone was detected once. The CDR3 region is CASSPQTGMNTEAFF. In DNA, the CDR3 is TGTGCCAGCAGCCCACAGACAGGCATGAACACTGAAGCTTTCTTT. The rearrangement joins TRBV7-8 to TRBJ1-1, with D maybe TRBD1 (6 bases). Trimming left V 5 bases short and J 0 bases short, with 13 bases between. Germline CDR1 is SGHVS and CDR2 is FQNEAQ. The CDR3 has 15 amino acids.

The CDR3 reads CASSQSGPQETQYF. For the CDR3, the DNA is TGCGCCAGCAGTCAATCGGGGCCCCAAGAGACCCAGTACTTC. The chain has TRBV23-1 and TRBJ2-5; perhaps TRBD1 as D (5 bases). TRBV23-1 is recorded as an ORF, its role being uncertain. This CDR3 has 14 residues. V was clipped by 0 bases and J by 1 base, with 6 bases between them.

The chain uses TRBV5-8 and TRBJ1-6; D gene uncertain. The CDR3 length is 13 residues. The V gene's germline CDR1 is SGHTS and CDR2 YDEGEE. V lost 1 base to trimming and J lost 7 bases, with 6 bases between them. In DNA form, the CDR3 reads TGTGCCAGCAGCTTGAATCTGAATTCACCCCTCCACTTT. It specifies CASSLNLNSPLHF.

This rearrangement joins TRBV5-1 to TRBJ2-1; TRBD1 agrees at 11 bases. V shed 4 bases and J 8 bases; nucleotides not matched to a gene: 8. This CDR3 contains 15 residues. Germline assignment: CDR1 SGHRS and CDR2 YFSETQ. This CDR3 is CASSPEDRGQDEQFF. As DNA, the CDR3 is TGCGCCAGCAGCCCGGAGGACAGGGGGCAAGATGAGCAGTTCTTC. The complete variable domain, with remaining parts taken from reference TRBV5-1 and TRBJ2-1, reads KAGVTQTPRYLIKTRGQQVTLSCSPISGHRSVSWYQQTPGQGLQFLFEYFSETQRNKGNFPGRFSGRQFSNSRSEMNVSTLELGDSALYLCASSPEDRGQDEQFFGPGTRLTVL.

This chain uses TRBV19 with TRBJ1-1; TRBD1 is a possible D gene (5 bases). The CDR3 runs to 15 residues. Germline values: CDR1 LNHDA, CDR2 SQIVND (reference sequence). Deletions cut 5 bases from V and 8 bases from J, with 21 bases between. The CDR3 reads CASSPLDSPLGEAFF. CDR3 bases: TGTGCCAGTAGTCCACTCGACAGTCCCCTTGGAGAAGCTTTCTTT.

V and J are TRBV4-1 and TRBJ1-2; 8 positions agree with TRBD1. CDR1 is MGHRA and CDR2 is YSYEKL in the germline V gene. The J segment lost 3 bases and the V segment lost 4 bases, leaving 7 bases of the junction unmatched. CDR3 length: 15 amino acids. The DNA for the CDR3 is TGCGCCAGCAGCCGAGGACAGGGATGGGACTATGGCTACACCTTC. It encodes CASSRGQGWDYGYTF.

As DNA, the CDR3 is TGTGCCAGCTCACAGCCGGGACAAGTGGGTTTCCAAGAGACCCAGTACTTC. Its protein is CASSQPGQVGFQETQYF. The V call is TRBV18, the J call TRBJ2-5, with D tentatively TRBD1 (6 bases). Germline V lookup: CDR1 KGHSH, CDR2 LQKENI. The CDR3 is made up of 17 amino acids. The ends were cut back, 4 bases at V and 1 base at J, with 19 bases in the middle.

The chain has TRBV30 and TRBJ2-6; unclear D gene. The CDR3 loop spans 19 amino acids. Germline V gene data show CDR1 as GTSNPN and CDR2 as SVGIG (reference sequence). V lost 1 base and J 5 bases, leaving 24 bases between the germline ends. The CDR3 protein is CAWSAEQFDFSWRANVLTF. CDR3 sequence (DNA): TGTGCCTGGAGTGCAGAACAGTTTGATTTCTCGTGGAGGGCCAACGTCCTGACTTTC. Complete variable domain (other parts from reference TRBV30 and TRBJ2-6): SQTIHQWPATLVQPVGSPLSLECTVEGTSNPNLYWYRQAAGRGLQLLFYSVGIGQISSEVPQNLSASRPQDRQFILSSKKLLLSDSGFYLCAWSAEQFDFSWRANVLTFGAGSRLTVL.

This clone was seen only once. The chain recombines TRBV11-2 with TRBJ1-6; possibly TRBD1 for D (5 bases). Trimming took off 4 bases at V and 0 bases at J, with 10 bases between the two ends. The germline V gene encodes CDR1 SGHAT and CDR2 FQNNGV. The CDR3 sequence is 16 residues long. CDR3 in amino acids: CASSSSQGSYNSPLHF. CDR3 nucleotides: TGTGCCAGCAGCTCAAGCCAGGGCTCCTATAATTCACCCCTCCACTTT.

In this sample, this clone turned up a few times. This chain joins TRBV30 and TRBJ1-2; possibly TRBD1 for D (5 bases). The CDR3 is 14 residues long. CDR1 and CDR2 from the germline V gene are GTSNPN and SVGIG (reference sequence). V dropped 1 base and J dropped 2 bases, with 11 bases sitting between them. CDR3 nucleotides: TGTGCCTGGAGTGGGAGGGGAAGCAACTATGGCTACACCTTC. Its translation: CAWSGRGSNYGYTF.

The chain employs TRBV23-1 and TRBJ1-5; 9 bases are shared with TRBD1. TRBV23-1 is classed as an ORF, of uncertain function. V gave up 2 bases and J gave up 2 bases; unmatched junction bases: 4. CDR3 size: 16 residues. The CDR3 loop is CASSQHRDRGNQPQHF. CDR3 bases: TGCGCCAGCAGTCAACACCGGGACAGGGGCAATCAGCCCCAGCATTTT.

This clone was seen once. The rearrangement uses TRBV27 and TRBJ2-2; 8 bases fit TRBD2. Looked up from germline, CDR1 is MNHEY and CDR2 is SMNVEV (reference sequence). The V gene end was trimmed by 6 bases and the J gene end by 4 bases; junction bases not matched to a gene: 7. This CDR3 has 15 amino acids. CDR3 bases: TGTGCCAGCAGAAGAGCGGGGGCGGGCACCGGGGAGCTGTTTTTT. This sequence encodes CASRRAGAGTGELFF.

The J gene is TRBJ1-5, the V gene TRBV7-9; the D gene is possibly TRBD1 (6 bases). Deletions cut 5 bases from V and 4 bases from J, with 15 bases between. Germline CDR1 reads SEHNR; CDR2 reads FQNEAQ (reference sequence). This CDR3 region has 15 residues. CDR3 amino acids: CASSPGGGENQPQHF. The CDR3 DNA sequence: TGTGCCAGCAGCCCGGGGGGGGGCGAGAATCAGCCCCAGCATTTT.

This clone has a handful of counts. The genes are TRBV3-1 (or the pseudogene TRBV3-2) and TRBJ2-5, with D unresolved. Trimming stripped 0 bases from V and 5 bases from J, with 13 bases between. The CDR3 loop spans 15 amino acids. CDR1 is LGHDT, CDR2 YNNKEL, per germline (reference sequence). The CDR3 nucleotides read TGTGCCAGCAGCCAAGAGCCTAGAGGTGGGGAGACCCAGTACTTC. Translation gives CASSQEPRGGETQYF.

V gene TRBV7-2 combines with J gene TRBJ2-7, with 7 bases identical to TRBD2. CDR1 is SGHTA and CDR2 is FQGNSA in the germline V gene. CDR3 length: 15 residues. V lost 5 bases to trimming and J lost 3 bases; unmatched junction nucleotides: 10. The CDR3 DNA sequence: TGTGCCAGCAGCCCCAGGGACGGGGGGTACTACGAGCAGTACTTC. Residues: CASSPRDGGYYEQYF.

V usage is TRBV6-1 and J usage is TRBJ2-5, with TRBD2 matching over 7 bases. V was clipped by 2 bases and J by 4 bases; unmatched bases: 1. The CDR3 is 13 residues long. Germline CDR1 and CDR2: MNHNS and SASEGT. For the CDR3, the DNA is TGTGCCAGCAGTGAATGGGGGGGAGAGACCCAGTACTTC. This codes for CASSEWGGETQYF.

CDR3 region: CASSVRFPGTDRSSYNSPLHF. Here the CDR3 DNA reads TGCGCCAGCAGCGTACGGTTTCCCGGGACAGACCGGAGCTCCTATAATTCACCCCTCCACTTT. V usage is TRBV5-1 and J usage is TRBJ1-6, with 7 bases that match TRBD1. This CDR3 spans 21 amino acids. J gave up 0 bases and V 4 bases, and 19 bases lay outside the gene matches. In germline, CDR1 is SGHRS, CDR2 YFSETQ.

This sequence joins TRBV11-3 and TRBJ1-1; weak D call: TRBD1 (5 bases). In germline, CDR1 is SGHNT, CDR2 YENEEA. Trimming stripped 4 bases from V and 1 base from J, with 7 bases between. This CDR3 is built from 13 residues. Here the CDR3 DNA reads TGTGCCAGCAGCTCCACAGGGAACACTGAAGCTTTCTTT. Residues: CASSSTGNTEAFF.

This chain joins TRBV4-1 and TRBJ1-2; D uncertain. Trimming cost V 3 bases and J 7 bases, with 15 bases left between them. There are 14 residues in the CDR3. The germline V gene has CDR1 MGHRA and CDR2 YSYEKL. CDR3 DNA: TGCGCCAGCAGCCAGCCGGAGGATTCGCGTGGCTACACCTTC. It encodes CASSQPEDSRGYTF.